This record covers a single TCR beta chain. This clonotype was picked up a small number of times. No cognate antigen has been identified for it. No per-base quality is available; no much larger clone lies one base away. These data are taken from a study of CD8 T cells in ankylosing spondylitis (dated by TCRdb to the late 2010s). In the study overall: The study profiled T cell receptor beta repertoires in healthy donors and ankylosing spondylitis patients to find disease-linked TCR variants. Samples of peripheral blood were taken, and for ankylosing spondylitis patients, synovial fluid was collected as well. The full study cohort comprised roughly 24 ankylosing spondylitis patients and about 110 healthy donors. General findings and caveats noted by the study authors: Some TCR beta motif variants had previously been reported in synovial fluid and blood of reactive arthritis patients, which suggested common disease-initiation mechanisms. Blood from ankylosing spondylitis patients appeared to be characterized by a TCR beta motif composed of roughly 8 highly homologous amino acid variants. A CD8+ phenotype was shown by the disease-linked clones, which were found at relatively low frequencies in peripheral blood. The disease-linked clones were reported to be significantly enriched in matched synovial fluid samples from ankylosing spondylitis patients.

Counted from cysteine to phenylalanine, this CDR3 has 16 amino acids. Just the 48-base CDR3 DNA is kept, in frame starting at base 1. CDR1 and CDR2, per the germline V gene (reference sequence), are DFQATT and SNEGSKA. At the junction V is shortened by 3 bases and J by 1 base; bases outside the gene matches: 11. Sequencing was performed on an Illumina HiSeq 2500. Quantitative 5'-RACE with molecular barcodes was used to prepare TCR beta libraries. Under the source paper's analysis protocol: A new computational method based on a probabilistic model of VDJ rearrangement was used to identify disease-linked TCR variants. In TCRdb, the public reads were trimmed at Q25 with fastp and aligned with MiXCR, with productive beta chains retained. Each CDR3 protein gets just one entry, which takes the most common genes and DNA from the rows behind it. What appears here as the V and J calls and clone size reflects TCRdb's work, not the paper's. This sample is represented by 210,000 or so distinct CDR3 sequences; roughly 25% of them were singletons. Less than 8.5% of the sample is taken by the ten largest.

The chain couples TRBV20-1 to TRBJ2-7; TRBD2 aligns with 8 central bases. What was sequenced was blood, either unsorted or a sorted T cell fraction (not recorded which). This sequence originates from a male donor with ankylosing spondylitis or in good health (not recorded which). In nucleotide form, the sequence is TGCAGTGCTAGGGACAGCTTACTAGCGGAGTCCTACGAGCAGTACTTC. This encodes CSARDSLLAESYEQYF.